This T cell receptor beta chain was captured in a study of blood T cell repertoires in COVID-19. Per germline, CDR1 SGHVS and CDR2 FQNEAQ. The CDR3 sequence is 14 residues long. The V end lost 7 bases, the J end lost 3 bases, and 16 bases lay between the germline ends. In the original processing: Scientists estimated how many nucleated cells there were by amplifying reference gene primers. The repertoire was sequenced with immunoSEQ multiplex PCR; TCRdb's copy has only in-frame clones and lacks some. D and trimming come from the DNA, and the V and J calls and clone size come from that table. The sample lists more than 15,000 clones, around 89% occurring once.

Specimen: peripheral blood. The TCR was taken from a woman aged 60-75 years with active COVID-19. The chain combines TRBV7-8 with TRBJ2-7, with D possibly being TRBD1 (7 bases). In DNA, the CDR3 is TGTGCCAGCACCCCCAGGGGGGACGGCTACGAGCAGTACTTC. It is translated as CASTPRGDGYEQYF.